The 32 T cell receptor beta chains listed next were all sequenced from one sample in a study of T-cell reconstitution after alpha-beta-depleted transplantation in children. Molecular barcoding with unique molecular identifiers was used for the TCRbeta library. One entry per CDR3 protein, called by TCRdb with MiXCR from the PCR reads. This table has around 480,000 distinct CDR3 sequences, approximately 29% appearing once. This sample comprised PBMCs from the stem cell graft donor, obtained from the stem cell graft. These receptors originate from a human donor who donated a stem cell graft to a child with aplastic anemia.

The J gene is TRBJ2-1, the V gene TRBV25-1, with D possibly being TRBD1 (5 bases). The V and J ends lost 6 bases and 2 bases respectively, with 14 bases between them. Germline CDR1 and CDR2: MGHDK and SYGVNS. The CDR3 is 15 residues long. For the CDR3, the DNA is TGTGCCAGCAGGGAGACAGCATTTCCCTACAATGAGCAGTTCTTC. Translating gives CASRETAFPYNEQFF.

This clonotype showed up just a few times. This sequence joins TRBV20-1 and TRBJ2-5; maybe TRBD1 (6 bases). The germline CDR1 and CDR2 sequences are DFQATT and SNEGSKA (reference sequence). The V gene lost 3 bases and the J gene lost 2 bases, with 10 bases spanning the gap. CDR3 length: 13 residues. DNA for the CDR3: TGCAGTGCTAGCCGGACAGTGCAAGAGACCCAGTACTTC. Its protein is CSASRTVQETQYF.

This clonotype was found a few times. The chain joins TRBV7-9 to TRBJ1-1, with D unclear. Per the germline V gene, CDR1 is SEHNR and CDR2 is FQNEAQ (reference sequence). V was shortened by 3 bases and J by 3 bases, with 8 bases between the two germline ends. The CDR3 is 13 amino acids. The DNA for the CDR3 is TGTGCCAGCAGCTTGCACACTCACACTGAAGCTTTCTTT. It yields the protein CASSLHTHTEAFF.

There are a few counts of this clonotype. This sequence joins TRBV18 and TRBJ1-2; 9 bases map to TRBD1. CDR3 size: 19 residues. Germline CDR1 KGHSH, CDR2 LQKENI. The ends lost 1 base at V and 5 bases at J; junction bases unmatched: 17. The CDR3 DNA follows: TGTGCCAGCTCACCACAAAAACTTAATCCGGGACAGGGCCCTTATGGCTACACCTTC. It encodes CASSPQKLNPGQGPYGYTF.

This clonotype has a handful of counts. The chain uses TRBV20-1 and TRBJ1-5; D remains ambiguous. Germline loops: CDR1 DFQATT, CDR2 SNEGSKA (reference sequence). This CDR3 region has 19 residues. V was pared by 0 bases and J by 0 bases, with 21 bases between. In nucleotides, the CDR3 is TGCAGTGCTAGAGATTTCGCTAAAATCACCCTCAATAGCAATCAGCCCCAGCATTTT. Translation: CSARDFAKITLNSNQPQHF.

This clonotype was seen at least ten times. The CDR3 loop reads CASGGQQNQPQHF. DNA for the CDR3: TGTGCCAGCGGGGGACAGCAAAATCAGCCCCAGCATTTT. The chain is built from TRBV6-1 and TRBJ1-5; TRBD1 matches at 7 bases. With 8 bases clipped from V and 4 bases from J, the junction kept 5 bases outside the gene matches. Germline CDR1 and CDR2: MNHNS and SASEGT. The CDR3 runs to 13 residues.

The chain combines TRBV2 with TRBJ1-1; D not resolved. Germline V gene lookup returns CDR1 SNHLY and CDR2 FYNNEI. The CDR3 covers 13 residues. The ends were cut back, 10 bases at V and 1 base at J, with 13 bases in the middle. CDR3 in amino acids: CATLRRQNTEAFF. In DNA form, the CDR3 reads TGTGCCACCTTAAGACGGCAGAACACTGAAGCTTTCTTT. Full variable domain (outside the CDR3, taken from reference TRBV2 and TRBJ1-1): EPEVTQTPSHQVTQMGQEVILRCVPISNHLYFYWYRQILGQKVEFLVSFYNNEISEKSEIFDDQFSVERPDGSNFTLKIRSTKLEDSAMYFCATLRRQNTEAFFGQGTRLTVV.

The count of this clonotype is one. V usage is TRBV30 and J usage is TRBJ2-3, with TRBD1 as a possible D gene (6 bases). Looked up from germline, CDR1 is GTSNPN and CDR2 is SVGIG (reference sequence). The V end lost 3 bases, the J end lost 8 bases, and 18 bases lay between the germline ends. The CDR3 totals 14 residues. The CDR3 DNA sequence: TGTGCCTGGAGGACAGGAATGACCTTTGGTACGCAGTATTTT. Its translation: CAWRTGMTFGTQYF. The full variable domain, in which reference TRBV30 and TRBJ2-3 provide the parts outside the CDR3, is SQTIHQWPATLVQPVGSPLSLECTVEGTSNPNLYWYRQAAGRGLQLLFYSVGIGQISSEVPQNLSASRPQDRQFILSSKKLLLSDSGFYLCAWRTGMTFGTQYFGPGTRLTVL.

This clonotype was detected a few times. The chain couples TRBV3-1 to TRBJ1-3; D is perhaps TRBD1 (5 bases). Per the germline V gene, CDR1 is LGHDT and CDR2 is YNNKEL (reference sequence). CDR3 length equals 15 residues. Trimming left V 4 bases short and J 4 bases short, with 14 bases between. The DNA for the CDR3 is TGTGCCAGCAGCCCACAGTGGGACGTAGGAAACACCATATATTTT. As protein: CASSPQWDVGNTIYF.

This clonotype has only a few counts. This chain uses TRBV4-3 with TRBJ2-3, with D unclear. V gave up 0 bases and J gave up 3 bases, with 7 bases separating them. Germline CDR1 is LGHNA and CDR2 is YSLEER. The CDR3 is 14 amino acids. CDR3 loop: CASSQDKGTDTQYF. For the CDR3, the DNA is TGCGCCAGCAGCCAAGATAAAGGGACAGATACGCAGTATTTT.

V and J are TRBV10-3 and TRBJ2-7; 9 nucleotides match TRBD1. Unmatched junction bases numbered 4, after V lost 10 bases and J lost 0 bases. There are 13 residues in the CDR3. The germline CDR1 and CDR2 sequences are ENHRY and SYGVKD. The CDR3 bases are TGTGCCACCGCGGACAGGGGCTCCTACGAGCAGTACTTC. The encoded protein is CATADRGSYEQYF.

This sequence joins TRBV20-1 and TRBJ1-1; 10 positions agree with TRBD1. The germline gives CDR1 DFQATT, CDR2 SNEGSKA (reference sequence). V was clipped by 5 bases and J by 1 base; unmatched bases: 19. CDR3 length: 19 amino acids. The CDR3 sequence is CSAPVPGQGFEGSNTEAFF. CDR3 in DNA: TGCAGTGCTCCAGTTCCGGGACAGGGGTTCGAAGGGTCGAACACTGAAGCTTTCTTT.

The chain uses TRBV7-2 and TRBJ2-1, with 10 bases lining up with TRBD2. The CDR3 is 15 amino acids. The V gene end was trimmed by 2 bases and the J gene end by 5 bases; junction bases not matched to a gene: 3. Per germline, CDR1 SGHTA and CDR2 FQGNSA. Written as DNA, the CDR3 is TGTGCCAGCAGCTTATGGACTAGCGGTGACAATGAGCAGTTCTTC. Encoded protein: CASSLWTSGDNEQFF.

This clonotype was counted only a few times. The genes are TRBV24-1 and TRBJ2-1; 8 bases map to TRBD2. Per germline, CDR1 KGHDR and CDR2 SFDVKD. The trim removed 5 bases at V and 7 bases at J, leaving 9 bases unmatched. CDR3 length equals 15 residues. The CDR3 coding sequence is TGTGCCACCAGTGGGGCGTGGCGGGGGGCTAATGAGCAGTTCTTC. Its protein is CATSGAWRGANEQFF.

This clonotype was recorded a few times. The V and J genes are TRBV14 and TRBJ2-7, with 7 bases matching TRBD2. This CDR3 spans 16 amino acids. J was trimmed by 0 bases and V by 4 bases; bases with no gene match: 9. In germline, CDR1 is SGHDN, CDR2 FVKESK. The CDR3 loop is CASSLTSQRDSYEQYF. The CDR3 bases are TGTGCCAGCAGCCTCACGTCCCAGCGGGACTCCTACGAGCAGTACTTC.

This clonotype has just a few counts. The chain recombines TRBV20-1 with TRBJ2-7, with no clear D. This CDR3 comprises 13 residues. Germline-derived CDR1 and CDR2 are DFQATT and SNEGSKA (reference sequence). The CDR3 is CNAGLWLFYEQYV. The CDR3 DNA follows: TGCAACGCCGGGCTGTGGTTATTCTACGAGCAGTACGTC.

In this sample, this clonotype turned up a few times. A much larger clone lies a single base off, so this may be a read error. The chain links TRBV2 to TRBJ2-5; D uncertain. Trimming removed 7 bases at V and 0 bases at J, with 0 bases between. Germline CDR1 reads SNHLY; CDR2 reads FYNNEI. The CDR3 spans 10 residues. CDR3 nucleotide sequence: TGTGCCAGCAACCAAGAGACCCAGTACTTC. It is translated as CASNQETQYF.

The J gene is TRBJ1-1, the V gene TRBV7-8; D remains ambiguous. Trimming removed 5 bases from V and 1 base from J, with 8 bases in between. The CDR3 runs 13 residues. Germline V gene sequence: CDR1 SGHVS, CDR2 FQNEAQ. The CDR3 region has the DNA TGTGCCAGCAGCGAGCAGAGGAACACTGAAGCTTTCTTT. This codes for CASSEQRNTEAFF.

This chain joins TRBV20-1 and TRBJ1-2, with 10 positions matching TRBD1. The CDR3 runs to 14 residues. Germline assignment: CDR1 DFQATT and CDR2 SNEGSKA (reference sequence). V lost 6 bases to trimming and J lost 5 bases; unmatched junction nucleotides: 9. The CDR3 sequence is CSAGADRGWYGYTF. CDR3 sequence (DNA): TGCAGTGCCGGGGCGGACAGGGGGTGGTATGGCTACACCTTC.

The rearrangement joins TRBV30 to TRBJ2-3; D remains unclear. The CDR3 length is 13 residues. V was trimmed by 4 bases and J by 1 base, leaving 9 bases between them. Germline-derived CDR1 and CDR2 are GTSNPN and SVGIG (reference sequence). CDR3 coding DNA: TGTGCCTGGAAGAAGGCAGGCACAGATACGCAGTATTTT. Its translation is CAWKKAGTDTQYF.

This clonotype was seen more than once but under ten times. The CDR3 loop reads CASSITGPSYEQYF. In DNA, the CDR3 is TGTGCCAGTAGTATAACGGGGCCCTCCTACGAGCAGTACTTC. The chain uses TRBV19 and TRBJ2-7; D possibly uses TRBD1 or TRBD2 (5 bases each). This CDR3 has 14 amino acids. The V end lost 2 bases, the J end lost 0 bases, and 8 bases lay between the germline ends. CDR1 is LNHDA, CDR2 SQIVND, per germline (reference sequence).

The chain links TRBV6-1 to TRBJ2-3, with 13 bases that match TRBD2. The CDR3 covers 16 residues. With 6 bases clipped from V and 2 bases from J, the junction kept 5 bases outside the gene matches. Per germline, CDR1 MNHNS and CDR2 SASEGT. The CDR3 protein is CASSQGLAGLTDTQYF. CDR3 in DNA: TGTGCCAGCAGCCAGGGACTAGCGGGACTCACAGATACGCAGTATTTT.

CDR3 residues: CASSLYGTGNTEAFF. The CDR3 bases are TGTGCCAGCAGCTTGTACGGGACAGGGAACACTGAAGCTTTCTTT. This chain joins TRBV5-6 and TRBJ1-1; TRBD1 agrees at 8 bases. The ends lost 1 base at V and 1 base at J; junction bases unmatched: 3. From germline, CDR1 is SGHDT and CDR2 YYEEEE. The CDR3 is 15 residues long.

This sequence joins TRBV19 and TRBJ2-3; tentatively, D is TRBD1 (5 bases). This CDR3 comprises 13 residues. Germline V gene data show CDR1 as LNHDA and CDR2 as SQIVND (reference sequence). The V end lost 4 bases, the J end lost 4 bases, and 9 bases lay between the germline ends. The CDR3: CASSTGRADTQYF. The CDR3 region has the DNA TGTGCCAGTAGTACGGGCAGGGCAGATACGCAGTATTTT.

This clonotype turned up a few times. The genes are TRBV20-1 and TRBJ2-3, with 9 nucleotides matching TRBD2. Germline assignment: CDR1 DFQATT and CDR2 SNEGSKA (reference sequence). The V and J ends lost 0 bases and 4 bases, in that order; junction bases with no gene match: 20. The CDR3 extends over 20 amino acids. The CDR3: CSARETQQGGRALKADTQYF. The CDR3 bases are TGCAGTGCTAGAGAAACCCAGCAAGGCGGGAGGGCCTTGAAGGCAGATACGCAGTATTTT.

V usage is TRBV4-1 and J usage is TRBJ2-2; 8 bases are shared with TRBD2. Trimming at V came to 2 bases and at J to 2 bases, leaving 4 bases not matched to a gene. Germline-derived CDR1 and CDR2 are MGHRA and YSYEKL. This CDR3 region has 16 residues. CDR3 residues: CASSQSGGTNTGELFF. CDR3 coding DNA: TGCGCCAGCAGCCAATCGGGGGGGACTAACACCGGGGAGCTGTTTTTT.

This clonotype was observed a few times. The V call is TRBV29-1, the J call TRBJ2-3; the D gene is possibly TRBD2 (6 bases). Trimming removed 4 bases from V and 0 bases from J, with 20 bases in between. This CDR3 has 17 residues. Germline loops: CDR1 SQVTM, CDR2 ANQGSEA. This CDR3 reads CSVVGKGLGTSTDTQYF. The CDR3 DNA follows: TGCAGCGTTGTAGGGAAAGGGCTAGGGACTAGCACAGATACGCAGTATTTT.

The chain couples TRBV29-1 to TRBJ1-1; D is ambiguous. This CDR3 comprises 11 residues. Trimming stripped 1 base from V and 8 bases from J, with 8 bases between. CDR1 and CDR2 (germline): SQVTM, ANQGSEA. The CDR3 DNA reads as TGCAGCGTTGAAGTCCCTGGGGAAGCTTTCTTT. It translates to CSVEVPGEAFF.

This clonotype has only a few counts. The chain is built from TRBV12-3 or TRBV12-4 and TRBJ2-5, with TRBD2 matching over 9 bases. J lost 4 bases, V lost 5 bases, and 14 bases had no gene match. The CDR3 contains 17 residues. The CDR3 nucleotides are TGTGCCAGCAGTCCCCGGGGTAGCGGGGGAGGAAGAGAGACCCAGTACTTC. Its translation: CASSPRGSGGGRETQYF.

The chain recombines TRBV5-7 with TRBJ1-2; D call uncertain. TRBV5-7 is assigned to the ORF class and has an uncertain function. The CDR3 length is 14 residues. V lost 7 bases and J 4 bases, leaving 17 bases between the germline ends. CDR3 in DNA: TGTGCCAGCTGGCTGGGCCGAGGAGGCTATGGCTACACCTTC. Protein sequence: CASWLGRGGYGYTF.

The chain combines TRBV12-3 or TRBV12-4 with TRBJ1-5; no clear D gene. The CDR3 is made up of 14 amino acids. The V end was cut by 3 bases, the J end by 0 bases, with 6 bases between. DNA for the CDR3: TGTGCCAGCAGTTTCATGGCTAGCAATCAGCCCCAGCATTTT. This translates into CASSFMASNQPQHF.

This clonotype showed up just a few times. The genes are TRBV10-3 and TRBJ1-2; D not certain. The ends were cut back, 8 bases at V and 5 bases at J, with 9 bases in the middle. The CDR3 is made up of 11 amino acids. Per the germline V gene, CDR1 is ENHRY and CDR2 is SYGVKD. The CDR3 sequence is CAIGTDYGYTF. The CDR3 bases are TGTGCCATCGGCACAGATTATGGCTACACCTTC.